These 28 T cell receptor beta chains share one sample of origin, sequenced in a study of CD8+ T cells in alopecia areata. Sequencing used cDNA as its template, made by extracting RNA and reverse transcribing it. The data were produced by immunoSEQ multiplex PCR, yet TCRdb's version contains in-frame clones alone and is incomplete. The table lists tens of thousands of clones, 51% of them singletons. The material sequenced was NKG2D-high CD8+ T cells sorted from blood. These receptors came from a human donor with alopecia areata.

In DNA form, the CDR3 reads TGTGCCACCAGCAGAGGAAGCCTAGCGGGAGGGGATGAGCAGTTCTTC. This gives the protein CATSRGSLAGGDEQFF. The chain joins TRBV15 to TRBJ2-1; TRBD2 aligns across 12 bases. This CDR3 has 16 amino acids. After removal of 1 base from V and 8 bases from J, the junction contained 6 bases not matched to a gene. Germline V gives CDR1 LNHNV, CDR2 YYDKDF (reference sequence).

This clone was seen only a few times. V is TRBV29-1 and J is TRBJ2-7; D assignment may be TRBD1 or TRBD2 (6 bases each). The CDR3 contains 13 residues. Trimming took off 8 bases at V and 2 bases at J, with 16 bases between the two ends. CDR1 SQVTM and CDR2 ANQGSEA come from the germline V gene. The CDR3 coding sequence is TGCAGCTTTAGGGGGGACTTAACCTACGAGCAGTACTTC. This gives the protein CSFRGDLTYEQYF.

A few counts support this clone. V is TRBV29-1 and J is TRBJ2-1; D is possibly TRBD2 (5 bases). CDR3 length: 13 residues. In germline, CDR1 is SQVTM, CDR2 ANQGSEA. The V gene lost 4 bases and the J gene lost 4 bases, with 11 bases spanning the gap. CDR3 coding DNA: TGCAGCGTTGTAGGGAGAGGTTACAATGAGCAGTTCTTC. Its protein is CSVVGRGYNEQFF.

In its sample, this clone was seen a few times. V and J are TRBV19 and TRBJ2-7; TRBD2 matches at 10 bases. Trimming cost V 3 bases and J 3 bases; bases outside gene matches: 2. The length of the CDR3 is 14 residues. Germline lookup yields CDR1 LNHDA and CDR2 SQIVND (reference sequence). The CDR3 is CASSMASGSYEQYF. The DNA for the CDR3 is TGTGCCAGTAGTATGGCTAGCGGGAGCTACGAGCAGTACTTC.

The V gene is TRBV4-1, the J gene TRBJ2-5; D is possibly TRBD1 or TRBD2 (5 bases each). Germline CDR1 MGHRA, CDR2 YSYEKL. V was pared by 3 bases and J by 2 bases, with 16 bases between. The CDR3 covers 16 residues. CDR3 residues: CASSHVEGAGQETQYF. CDR3 DNA: TGCGCCAGCAGCCACGTCGAAGGGGCGGGTCAAGAGACCCAGTACTTC.

The chain uses TRBV29-1 and TRBJ2-3; TRBD2 agrees at 14 bases. The V segment lost 8 bases and the J segment 0 bases; nucleotides outside the gene matches: 10. The CDR3 runs to 17 residues. The V gene's germline CDR1 is SQVTM and CDR2 ANQGSEA. In nucleotides, the CDR3 is TGCAGCTTTCCGGGACTAGCGGGGGATACTAGCACAGATACGCAGTATTTT. This translates into CSFPGLAGDTSTDTQYF.

A single count supports this clone. The DNA is omitted, as the CDR3 cannot be located on it reliably, and the CDR3 follows TCRdb's listing. This sequence joins TRBV28 and TRBJ2-1; the tabulated D call, TRBD2, remains unverified against the DNA. Ends included, the CDR3 has 12 residues. CDR1 and CDR2 (germline): MDHEN, SYDVKM. This CDR3 reads CASSFLENEQFF.

V usage is TRBV5-1 and J usage is TRBJ2-7, with 9 bases fitting TRBD2. The germline V gene encodes CDR1 SGHRS and CDR2 YFSETQ. V lost 4 bases and J lost 0; bases outside the gene matches: 5. This CDR3 contains 15 residues. The CDR3 protein is CASSDSGGASYEQYF. CDR3 coding DNA: TGCGCCAGCAGCGATAGCGGGGGTGCCTCCTACGAGCAGTACTTC.

This rearrangement joins TRBV28 to TRBJ2-7; D not resolved. V was cut by 5 bases and J by 5 bases, with 4 bases left in between. CDR1 MDHEN and CDR2 SYDVKM come from the germline V gene. The CDR3 length is 10 residues. This CDR3 reads CASSEDEQYF. As DNA, the CDR3 is TGTGCCAGCAGTGAAGACGAGCAGTACTTC. Combining the CDR3 with reference TRBV28 and TRBJ2-7 gives the whole variable domain DVKVTQSSRYLVKRTGEKVFLECVQDMDHENMFWYRQDPGLGLRLIYFSYDVKMKEKGDIPEGYSVSREKKERFSLILESASTNQTSMYLCASSEDEQYFGPGTRLTVT.

The sample holds a few counts of this clone. This chain uses TRBV29-1 with TRBJ2-6; D remains ambiguous. Germline assignment: CDR1 SQVTM and CDR2 ANQGSEA. The CDR3 is 14 residues long. Trimming left V 4 bases short and J 3 bases short, with 10 bases between. The CDR3 coding sequence is TGCAGCGTTGGAGGCCGAGGTGGGGCCAACGTCCTGACTTTC. Translating it yields CSVGGRGGANVLTF. Full variable domain (missing parts from reference TRBV29-1 and TRBJ2-6): SAVISQKPSRDICQRGTSLTIQCQVDSQVTMMFWYRQQPGQSLTLIATANQGSEATYESGFVIDKFPISRPNLTFSTLTVSNMSPEDSSIYLCSVGGRGGANVLTFGAGSRLTVL.

The chain links TRBV11-2 to TRBJ2-3; D unresolved. The CDR3 contains 12 residues. V lost 4 bases and J lost 14, with 16 bases in between. Germline lookup yields CDR1 SGHAT and CDR2 FQNNGV. CDR3 sequence (DNA): TGTGCCAGCAGCTCTCTTGGCCCGATGGGGTATTTT. Translating it yields CASSSLGPMGYF.

This rearrangement joins TRBV4-1 to TRBJ2-5; 8 bases are a match to TRBD1. This CDR3 is built from 16 residues. Germline CDR1 and CDR2: MGHRA and YSYEKL. With V trimmed by 0 bases and J by 5 bases, 8 bases remained unmatched. CDR3: CASSQDWARGLETQYF. The CDR3 nucleotides read TGCGCCAGCAGCCAAGACTGGGCCAGGGGGCTGGAGACCCAGTACTTC.

The rearrangement joins TRBV7-2 to TRBJ2-3, with TRBD2 matching over 11 bases. The CDR3 consists of 16 residues. From germline, CDR1 is SGHTA and CDR2 FQGNSA. V lost 5 bases to trimming and J lost 4 bases; unmatched junction nucleotides: 8. The CDR3 region is CASSVKLAGVADTQYF. CDR3 bases: TGTGCCAGCAGCGTAAAACTAGCGGGAGTGGCAGATACGCAGTATTTT.

The gene calls are TRBV6-5 and TRBJ2-1; possibly TRBD2 for D (6 bases). CDR3 length equals 14 residues. CDR1 and CDR2 from the germline V gene are MNHEY and SVGAGI. The V end lost 6 bases, the J end lost 9 bases, and 18 bases lay between the germline ends. For the CDR3, the DNA is TGTGCCAGCAGGCCGGGACTGAAGTCCGGTGAGCAGTTCTTC. Its protein is CASRPGLKSGEQFF.

The V gene is TRBV7-9, the J gene TRBJ2-7; D possibly uses TRBD1 or TRBD2 (6 bases each). V lost 2 bases and J lost 6, with 8 bases in between. CDR1 is SEHNR, CDR2 FQNEAQ, per germline (reference sequence). The CDR3 consists of 12 residues. DNA for the CDR3: TGTGCCAGCAGCTTACCGGGGGCCGAGCAGTACTTC. Amino acid sequence: CASSLPGAEQYF.

Only one count was recorded for this clone. The chain employs TRBV9 and TRBJ2-3; 7 nucleotides agree with TRBD2. The CDR3 covers 16 residues. The V segment lost 0 bases and the J segment 2 bases; nucleotides outside the gene matches: 6. CDR1 is SGDLS, CDR2 YYNGEE, per germline. The CDR3 here is CASSVVGTTTTDTQYF. In DNA form, the CDR3 reads TGTGCCAGCAGCGTAGTGGGGACTACCACCACAGATACGCAGTATTTT.

This clone has more than one count but fewer than ten. The chain is built from TRBV21-1 and TRBJ2-3; the D call of TRBD2 is as the table states it, not checked on the DNA. TRBV21-1 is a pseudogene. CDR3 length equals 15 residues. This CDR3 reads CASSKETSVTDTQYF. CDR3 DNA: TGTGCCAGCAGCAAGGAGACTAGCGTCACAGATACGCAGTATTTT.

Comments on this clone: Different DNA sequences within this sample yield the same CDR3. This chain connects TRBV9 to TRBJ2-7; the D is unclear. The CDR3 runs to 12 residues. In germline, CDR1 is SGDLS, CDR2 YYNGEE. Trimming left V 3 bases short and J 0 bases short, with 4 bases between. As DNA, the CDR3 is TGTGCCAGCAGCGGGGACTCCTACGAGCAGTACTTC. Encoded protein: CASSGDSYEQYF.

The chain carries TRBV2 and TRBJ1-5, with D unresolved. The CDR3 is made up of 11 amino acids. Deletions cut 1 base from V and 11 bases from J, with 6 bases between. Looked up from germline, CDR1 is SNHLY and CDR2 is FYNNEI. In nucleotides, the CDR3 is TGTGCCAGCAGTGAAGGGTTGTCCCAGCATTTT. It is translated as CASSEGLSQHF.

J is TRBJ2-4 and V is TRBV23-1; 7 bases are a match to TRBD1. TRBV23-1 is an open reading frame whose function is uncertain. The ends lost 4 bases at V and 0 bases at J; junction bases unmatched: 6. CDR3 size: 16 residues. As DNA, the CDR3 is TGCGCCAGCAGTCGGGACAGTCTTATAGCCAAAAACATTCAGTACTTC. The encoded protein is CASSRDSLIAKNIQYF.

The chain has TRBV19 and TRBJ1-1, with D perhaps matching TRBD1 (6 bases). The CDR3 has 13 amino acids. V was cut by 7 bases and J by 0 bases, with 9 bases left in between. Germline loops: CDR1 LNHDA, CDR2 SQIVND (reference sequence). The CDR3 nucleotides read TGTGCCAGTATTGGGGGCGTGAACACTGAAGCTTTCTTT. It codes for CASIGGVNTEAFF. The entire variable domain, with the rest obtained from reference TRBV19 and TRBJ1-1, is as follows: DGGITQSPKYLFRKEGQNVTLSCEQNLNHDAMYWYRQDPGQGLRLIYYSQIVNDFQKGDIAEGYSVSREKKESFPLTVTSAQKNPTAFYLCASIGGVNTEAFFGQGTRLTVV.

The chain joins TRBV7-2 to TRBJ1-2; weak D call: TRBD1 (5 bases). V was trimmed by 8 bases and J by 4 bases, leaving 14 bases between them. The CDR3 is made up of 13 amino acids. Germline values: CDR1 SGHTA, CDR2 FQGNSA. The CDR3 loop reads CASATEPTYGYTF. For the CDR3, the DNA is TGTGCCAGCGCGACAGAACCGACCTATGGCTACACCTTC.

The chain has TRBV27 and TRBJ2-7; TRBD1 agrees at 7 bases. After removal of 8 bases from V and 2 bases from J, the junction contained 6 bases not matched to a gene. The CDR3 sequence is 13 residues long. The V gene's germline CDR1 is MNHEY and CDR2 SMNVEV (reference sequence). CDR3 nucleotide sequence: TGTGCCAGCCGGCTGGGACAGCCCTACGAGCAGTACTTC. Protein sequence: CASRLGQPYEQYF.

The genes are TRBV30 and TRBJ2-3, with D perhaps TRBD1 or TRBD2 (6 bases each). Trimming stripped 8 bases from V and 6 bases from J, with 21 bases between. Germline CDR1 reads GTSNPN; CDR2 reads SVGIG (reference sequence). The CDR3 consists of 14 residues. CDR3 coding DNA: TGTGCCCGGGCAGGCGGGGCAAGGGGGGATACGCAGTATTTT. This codes for CARAGGARGDTQYF. Supplemented by reference TRBV30 and TRBJ2-3, the full variable domain reads SQTIHQWPATLVQPVGSPLSLECTVEGTSNPNLYWYRQAAGRGLQLLFYSVGIGQISSEVPQNLSASRPQDRQFILSSKKLLLSDSGFYLCARAGGARGDTQYFGPGTRLTVL.

This clone was detected only a few times. The rearrangement joins TRBV23-1 to TRBJ1-5; the D gene is possibly TRBD1 (6 bases). TRBV23-1 is recorded as an ORF, its role being uncertain. This CDR3 has 16 residues. Trimming left V 3 bases short and J 7 bases short, with 19 bases between. CDR3 DNA sequence: TGCGCCAGCAGTCAGCTTTGGGGGGGCGAAGGACAGCCCCAGCATTTT. As protein: CASSQLWGGEGQPQHF.

The chain uses TRBV5-4 and TRBJ1-6; D is perhaps TRBD1 (5 bases). There are 19 residues in the CDR3. Germline assignment: CDR1 SGHNT and CDR2 YYREEE (reference sequence). V was shortened by 4 bases and J by 0 bases, with 20 bases between the two germline ends. The CDR3 region has the DNA TGTGCCAGCAGCGCTTTGGATTCAGGGTTGAGCTCCTATAATTCACCCCTCCACTTT. This gives the protein CASSALDSGLSSYNSPLHF.

The chain uses TRBV5-6 and TRBJ2-1, with a weak D call TRBD2 (6 bases). V gave up 3 bases and J gave up 9 bases, with 7 bases separating them. The CDR3 runs to 11 residues. Germline CDR1 reads SGHDT; CDR2 reads YYEEEE. CDR3 residues: CASSSSVEQFF. Here the CDR3 DNA reads TGTGCCAGCAGCTCTAGCGTTGAGCAGTTCTTC.

The J gene is TRBJ2-7, the V gene TRBV2; D is uncertain. V gave up 2 bases and J gave up 1 base, with 9 bases separating them. Germline V lookup: CDR1 SNHLY, CDR2 FYNNEI. The CDR3 spans 14 residues. The DNA for the CDR3 is TGTGCCAGCAGTGAAATCCCCGGTTCCTACGAGCAGTACTTC. Encoded protein: CASSEIPGSYEQYF.